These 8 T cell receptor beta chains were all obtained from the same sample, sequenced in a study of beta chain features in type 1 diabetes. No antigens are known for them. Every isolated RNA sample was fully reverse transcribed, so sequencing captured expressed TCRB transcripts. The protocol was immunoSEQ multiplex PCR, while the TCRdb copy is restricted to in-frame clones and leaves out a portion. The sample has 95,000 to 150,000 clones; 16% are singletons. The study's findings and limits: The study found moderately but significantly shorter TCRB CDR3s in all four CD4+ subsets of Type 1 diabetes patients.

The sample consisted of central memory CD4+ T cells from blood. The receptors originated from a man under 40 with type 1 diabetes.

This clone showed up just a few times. The CDR3 here is CASSWFTGFGAEQFF. CDR3 sequence (DNA): TGTGCCAGCAGCTGGTTTACAGGGTTTGGAGCTGAGCAGTTCTTC. The V gene is TRBV5-6, the J gene TRBJ2-1, with TRBD1 as a possible D gene (6 bases). Per the germline V gene, CDR1 is SGHDT and CDR2 is YYEEEE. Trimming took 3 bases from V and 9 from J, leaving 19 bases between them. The CDR3 is made up of 15 amino acids.

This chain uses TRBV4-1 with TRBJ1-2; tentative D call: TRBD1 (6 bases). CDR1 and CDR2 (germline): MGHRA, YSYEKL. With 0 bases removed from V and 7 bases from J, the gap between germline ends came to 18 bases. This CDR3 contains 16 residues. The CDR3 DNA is TGCGCCAGCAGCCAAGATCGCACAGGGTATTTGTTTGGCTACACCTTC. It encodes CASSQDRTGYLFGYTF.

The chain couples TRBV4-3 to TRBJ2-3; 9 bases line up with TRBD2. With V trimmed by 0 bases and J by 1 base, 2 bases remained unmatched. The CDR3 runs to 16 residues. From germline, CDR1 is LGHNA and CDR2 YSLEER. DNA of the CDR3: TGCGCCAGCAGCCAAGATCTAGCGGGACGCACAGATACGCAGTATTTT. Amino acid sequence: CASSQDLAGRTDTQYF.

CDR3 in amino acids: CAAPLPPDTQYF. The CDR3 region has the DNA TGTGCTGCCCCACTTCCCCCAGATACGCAGTATTTT. The genes are TRBV7-7 and TRBJ2-3; no clear D. Germline CDR1 and CDR2: SSHAT and FNYEAQ (reference sequence). This CDR3 comprises 12 residues. Full variable domain (outside the CDR3, taken from reference TRBV7-7 and TRBJ2-3): GAGVSQSPRYKVTKRGQDVTLRCDPISSHATLYWYQQALGQGPEFLTYFNYEAQPDKSGLPSDRFSAERPEGSISTLTIQRTEQRDSAMYRCAAPLPPDTQYFGPGTRLTVL.

As DNA, the CDR3 is TGCGCCAGCAGCCAAGATTTGCGGGGGGGCACAGATACGCAGTATTTT. This sequence encodes CASSQDLRGGTDTQYF. This rearrangement joins TRBV4-3 to TRBJ2-3, with 8 positions matching TRBD2. The CDR3 spans 16 residues. In germline, CDR1 is LGHNA, CDR2 YSLEER. V trimming: 0 bases; J trimming: 1 base; junction bases outside the gene matches: 3.

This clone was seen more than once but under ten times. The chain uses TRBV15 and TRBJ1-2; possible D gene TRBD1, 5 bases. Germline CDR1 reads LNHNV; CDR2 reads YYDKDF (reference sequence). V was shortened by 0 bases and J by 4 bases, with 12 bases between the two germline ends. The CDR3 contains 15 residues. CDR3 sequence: CATSRDVGASYGYTF. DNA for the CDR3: TGTGCCACCAGCAGAGACGTTGGGGCCTCCTATGGCTACACCTTC.

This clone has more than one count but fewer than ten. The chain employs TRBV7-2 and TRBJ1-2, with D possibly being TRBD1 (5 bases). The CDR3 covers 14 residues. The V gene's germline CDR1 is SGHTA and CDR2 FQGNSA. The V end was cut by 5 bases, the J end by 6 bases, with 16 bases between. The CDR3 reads CASSQESRDDGYTF. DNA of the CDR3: TGTGCCAGCAGCCAAGAATCCAGGGACGATGGCTACACCTTC.

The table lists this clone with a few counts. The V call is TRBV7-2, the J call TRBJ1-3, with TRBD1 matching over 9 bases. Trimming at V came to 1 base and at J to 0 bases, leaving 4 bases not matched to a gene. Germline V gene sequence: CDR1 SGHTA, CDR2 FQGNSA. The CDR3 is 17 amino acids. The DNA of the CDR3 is TGTGCCAGCAGCTTAGTGGGACAGGGCTTCTCTGGAAACACCATATATTTT. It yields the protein CASSLVGQGFSGNTIYF. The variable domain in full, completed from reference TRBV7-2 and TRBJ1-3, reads GAGVSQSPSNKVTEKGKDVELRCDPISGHTALYWYRQSLGQGLEFLIYFQGNSAPDKSGLPSDRFSAERTGGSVSTLTIQRTQQEDSAVYLCASSLVGQGFSGNTIYFGEGSWLTVV.